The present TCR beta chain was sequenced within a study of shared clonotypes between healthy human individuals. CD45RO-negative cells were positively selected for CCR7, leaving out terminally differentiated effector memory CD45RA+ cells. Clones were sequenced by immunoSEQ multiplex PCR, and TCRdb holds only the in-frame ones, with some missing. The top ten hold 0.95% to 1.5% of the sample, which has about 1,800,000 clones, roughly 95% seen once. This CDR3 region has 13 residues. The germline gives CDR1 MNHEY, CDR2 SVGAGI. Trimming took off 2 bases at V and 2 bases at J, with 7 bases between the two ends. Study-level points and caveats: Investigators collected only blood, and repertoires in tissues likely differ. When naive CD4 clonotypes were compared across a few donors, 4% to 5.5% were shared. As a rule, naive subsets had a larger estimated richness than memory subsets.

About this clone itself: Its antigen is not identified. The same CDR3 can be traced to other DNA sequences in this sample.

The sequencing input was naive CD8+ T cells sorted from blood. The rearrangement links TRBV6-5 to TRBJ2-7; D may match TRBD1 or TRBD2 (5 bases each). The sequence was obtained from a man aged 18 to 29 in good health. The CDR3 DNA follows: TGTGCCAGCAGTTACCTGGGGGCCTACGAGCAGTACTTC. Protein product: CASSYLGAYEQYF.